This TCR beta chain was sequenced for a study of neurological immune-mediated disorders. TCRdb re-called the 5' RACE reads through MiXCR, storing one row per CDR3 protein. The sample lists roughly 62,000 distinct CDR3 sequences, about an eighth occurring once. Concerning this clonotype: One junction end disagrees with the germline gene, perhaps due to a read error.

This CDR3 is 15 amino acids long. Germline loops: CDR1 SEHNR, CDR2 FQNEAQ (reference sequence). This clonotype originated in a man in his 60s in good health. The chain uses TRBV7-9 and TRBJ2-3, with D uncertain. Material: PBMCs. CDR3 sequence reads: CANSLGSLSTDTQYF. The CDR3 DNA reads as TGTGCCAACAGCTTAGGCAGCCTTAGCACAGATACGCAGTATTTT.